Given below is one TCR beta chain in context. The CDR3 spans 15 residues. V dropped 4 bases and J dropped 0 bases, with 11 bases sitting between them. The germline V gene has CDR1 SGHRS and CDR2 YFSETQ. Authors' methods: Researchers report that nucleated cell counts were estimated from reference gene primer amplification. TCRdb keeps only in-frame clones here, not all; method: immunoSEQ multiplex PCR. That table gives V, J and clone size, and the DNA gave D and trimming. The sample contains 40,000 to 50,000 clones, 70% to 90% of which appear only once. This record belongs to a study of blood T cell repertoires in COVID-19. Background on the study: Spain, Italy and the United States supplied samples that represented acute and convalescent COVID-19. The cDNA or gDNA used as material had been derived from T cells, B-cell-depleted T cells, or PBMCs.

This clonotype was obtained from a woman of 80 years or more with acute or convalescent COVID-19. This chain connects TRBV5-1 to TRBJ2-1; the D gene is possibly TRBD1 (5 bases). The material sequenced was peripheral blood. In nucleotides, the CDR3 is TGCGCCAGCAGCCCACAGGCTGCCTCCTACAATGAGCAGTTCTTC. This encodes CASSPQAASYNEQFF.